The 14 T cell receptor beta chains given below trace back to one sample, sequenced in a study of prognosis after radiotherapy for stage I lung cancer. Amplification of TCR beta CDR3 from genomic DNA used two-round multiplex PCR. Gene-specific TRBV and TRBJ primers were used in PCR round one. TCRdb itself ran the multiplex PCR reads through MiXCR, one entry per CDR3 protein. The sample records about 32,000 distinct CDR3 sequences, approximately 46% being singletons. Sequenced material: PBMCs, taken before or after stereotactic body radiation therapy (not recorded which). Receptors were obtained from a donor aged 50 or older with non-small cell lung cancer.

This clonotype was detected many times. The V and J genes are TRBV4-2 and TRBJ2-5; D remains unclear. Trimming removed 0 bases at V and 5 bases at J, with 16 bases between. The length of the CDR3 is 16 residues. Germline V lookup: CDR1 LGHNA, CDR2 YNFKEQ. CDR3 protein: CASSQDQLGLMETQYF. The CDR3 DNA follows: TGTGCCAGCAGCCAAGATCAATTGGGCCTCATGGAGACCCAGTACTTC.

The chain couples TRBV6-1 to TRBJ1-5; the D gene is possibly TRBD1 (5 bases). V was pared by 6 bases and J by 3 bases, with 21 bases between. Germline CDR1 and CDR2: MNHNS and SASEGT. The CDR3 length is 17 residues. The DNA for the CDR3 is TGTGCCAGCAGACCCGACAGTGTGGGGGGAGACAATCAGCCCCAGCATTTT. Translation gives CASRPDSVGGDNQPQHF.

CDR3 coding DNA: TGTGCCAGCAGTTCCACTACCTACAATGAGCAGTTCTTC. This gives the protein CASSSTTYNEQFF. The chain carries TRBV27 and TRBJ2-1; D gene unclear. The V end was cut by 4 bases, the J end by 2 bases, with 6 bases between. CDR3 length: 13 residues. Germline CDR1 and CDR2: MNHEY and SMNVEV (reference sequence).

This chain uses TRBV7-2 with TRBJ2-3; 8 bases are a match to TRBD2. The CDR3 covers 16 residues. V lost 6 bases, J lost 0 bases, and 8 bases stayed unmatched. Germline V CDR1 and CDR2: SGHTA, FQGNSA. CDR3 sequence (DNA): TGTGCCAGCAGTCTAACTAGCGGCTCTAGCACAGATACGCAGTATTTT. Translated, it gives CASSLTSGSSTDTQYF.

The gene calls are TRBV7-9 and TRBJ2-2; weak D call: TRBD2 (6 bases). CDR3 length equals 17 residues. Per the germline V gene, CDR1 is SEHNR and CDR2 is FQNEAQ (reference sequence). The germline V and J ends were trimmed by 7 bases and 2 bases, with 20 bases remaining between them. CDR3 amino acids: CASMPGTWGTNTGELFF. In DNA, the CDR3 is TGTGCCAGCATGCCCGGGACTTGGGGGACCAACACCGGGGAGCTGTTTTTT. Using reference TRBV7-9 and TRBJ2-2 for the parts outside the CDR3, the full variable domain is DTGVSQNPRHKITKRGQNVTFRCDPISEHNRLYWYRQTLGQGPEFLTYFQNEAQLEKSRLLSDRFSAERPKGSFSTLEIQRTEQGDSAMYLCASMPGTWGTNTGELFFGEGSRLTVL.

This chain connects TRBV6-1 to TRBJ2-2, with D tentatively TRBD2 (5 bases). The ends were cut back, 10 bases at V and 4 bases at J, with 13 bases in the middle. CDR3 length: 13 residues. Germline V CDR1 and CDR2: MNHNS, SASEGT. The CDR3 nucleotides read TGTGCCACTATCGGGGTCACCACCGGGGAGCTGTTTTTT. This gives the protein CATIGVTTGELFF.

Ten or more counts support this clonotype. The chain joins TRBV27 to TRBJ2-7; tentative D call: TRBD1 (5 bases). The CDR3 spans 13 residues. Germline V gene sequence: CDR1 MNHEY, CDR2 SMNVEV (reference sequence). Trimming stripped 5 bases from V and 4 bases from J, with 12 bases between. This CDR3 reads CASSVDSPYEQYF. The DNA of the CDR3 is TGTGCCAGCAGTGTAGACAGTCCTTACGAGCAGTACTTC.

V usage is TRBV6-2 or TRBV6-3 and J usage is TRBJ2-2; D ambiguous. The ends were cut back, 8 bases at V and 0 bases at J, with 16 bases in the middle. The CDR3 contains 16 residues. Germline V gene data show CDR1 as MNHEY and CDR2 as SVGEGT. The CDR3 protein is CASCEVTVSNTGELFF. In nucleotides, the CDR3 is TGTGCCAGCTGTGAAGTAACCGTATCGAACACCGGGGAGCTGTTTTTT.

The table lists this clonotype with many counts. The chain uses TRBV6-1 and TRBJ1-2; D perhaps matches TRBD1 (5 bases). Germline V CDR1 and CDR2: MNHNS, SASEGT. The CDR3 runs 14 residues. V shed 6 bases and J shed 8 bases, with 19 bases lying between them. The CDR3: CASSRFGGFYGYTF. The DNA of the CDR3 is TGTGCCAGCAGCCGATTCGGGGGATTCTACGGCTACACCTTC.

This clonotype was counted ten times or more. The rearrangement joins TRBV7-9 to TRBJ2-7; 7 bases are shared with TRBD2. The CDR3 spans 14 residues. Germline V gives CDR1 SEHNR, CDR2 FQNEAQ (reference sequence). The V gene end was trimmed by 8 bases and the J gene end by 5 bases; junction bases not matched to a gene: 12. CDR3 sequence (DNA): TGTGCCAGCGCCAGGGCGGGAGATATCCACGAGCAGTACTTC. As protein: CASARAGDIHEQYF.

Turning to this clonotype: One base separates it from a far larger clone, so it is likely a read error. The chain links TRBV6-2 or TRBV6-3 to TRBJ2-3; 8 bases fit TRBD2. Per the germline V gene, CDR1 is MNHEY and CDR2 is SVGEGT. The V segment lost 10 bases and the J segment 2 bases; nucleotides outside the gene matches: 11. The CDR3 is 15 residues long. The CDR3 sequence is CATTALAGHTDTQYF. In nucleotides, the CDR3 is TGTGCCACCACGGCCTTAGCGGGGCACACAGATACGCAGTATTTT.

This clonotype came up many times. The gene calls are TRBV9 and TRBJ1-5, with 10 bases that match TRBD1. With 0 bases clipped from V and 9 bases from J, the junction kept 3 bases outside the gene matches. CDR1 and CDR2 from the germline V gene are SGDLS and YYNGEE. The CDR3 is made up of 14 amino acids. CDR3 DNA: TGTGCCAGCAGCGTAGGGGACAGGGGTGCGCCCCAGCATTTT. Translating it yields CASSVGDRGAPQHF.

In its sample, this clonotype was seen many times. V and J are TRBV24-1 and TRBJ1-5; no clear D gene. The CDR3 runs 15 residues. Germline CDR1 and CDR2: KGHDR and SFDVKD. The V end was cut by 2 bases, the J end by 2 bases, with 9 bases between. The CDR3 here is CATSDSGEGNQPQHF. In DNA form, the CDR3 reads TGTGCCACCAGTGATTCCGGAGAGGGCAATCAGCCCCAGCATTTT.

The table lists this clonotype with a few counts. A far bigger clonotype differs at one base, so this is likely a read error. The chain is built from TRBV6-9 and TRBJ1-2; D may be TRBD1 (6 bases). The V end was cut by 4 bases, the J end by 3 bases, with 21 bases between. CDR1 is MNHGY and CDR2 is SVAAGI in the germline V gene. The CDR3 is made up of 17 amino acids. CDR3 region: CASSLCSPGVADYGYTF. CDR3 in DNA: TGTGCCAGCAGTTTATGTAGTCCAGGGGTAGCGGACTATGGCTACACCTTC.